This T cell receptor beta chain was obtained from a study of blood T cell repertoires in COVID-19. This table comes from immunoSEQ multiplex PCR, and its TCRdb copy is limited to in-frame clones, with some not included. The repertoire has about 33,000 clones, 70% to 85% of them found once; the top ten carry roughly 15%. The sample comprised peripheral blood. The sequence was collected from a human donor in a cohort sampled during active COVID-19.

CDR3 sequence reads: CASSQSGRRVFPLHF. Written as DNA, the CDR3 is TGCGCCAGCAGTCAATCAGGCAGGCGCGTGTTTCCCCTCCACTTT. The V and J genes are TRBV23-1 and TRBJ1-6, with D hard to call. TRBV23-1 is an open reading frame, and its role is uncertain. The V end was cut by 0 bases, the J end by 13 bases, with 16 bases between. There are 15 residues in the CDR3.